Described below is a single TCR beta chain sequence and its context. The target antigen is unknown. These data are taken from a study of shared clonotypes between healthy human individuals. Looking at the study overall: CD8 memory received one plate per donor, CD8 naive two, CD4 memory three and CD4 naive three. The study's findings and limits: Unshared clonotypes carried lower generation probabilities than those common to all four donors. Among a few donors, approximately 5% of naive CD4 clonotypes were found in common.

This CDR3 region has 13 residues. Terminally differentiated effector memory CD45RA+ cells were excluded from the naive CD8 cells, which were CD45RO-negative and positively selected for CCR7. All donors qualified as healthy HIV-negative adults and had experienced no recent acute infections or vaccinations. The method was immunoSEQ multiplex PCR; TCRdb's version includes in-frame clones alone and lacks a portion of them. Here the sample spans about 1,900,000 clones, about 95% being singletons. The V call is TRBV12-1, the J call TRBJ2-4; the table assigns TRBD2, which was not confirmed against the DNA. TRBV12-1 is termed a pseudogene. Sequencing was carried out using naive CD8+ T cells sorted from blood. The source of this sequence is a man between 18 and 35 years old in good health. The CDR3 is CASSPRGENIQYF. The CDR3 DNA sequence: TGTGCCAGCAGCCCCCGGGGGGAAAACATTCAGTACTTC.